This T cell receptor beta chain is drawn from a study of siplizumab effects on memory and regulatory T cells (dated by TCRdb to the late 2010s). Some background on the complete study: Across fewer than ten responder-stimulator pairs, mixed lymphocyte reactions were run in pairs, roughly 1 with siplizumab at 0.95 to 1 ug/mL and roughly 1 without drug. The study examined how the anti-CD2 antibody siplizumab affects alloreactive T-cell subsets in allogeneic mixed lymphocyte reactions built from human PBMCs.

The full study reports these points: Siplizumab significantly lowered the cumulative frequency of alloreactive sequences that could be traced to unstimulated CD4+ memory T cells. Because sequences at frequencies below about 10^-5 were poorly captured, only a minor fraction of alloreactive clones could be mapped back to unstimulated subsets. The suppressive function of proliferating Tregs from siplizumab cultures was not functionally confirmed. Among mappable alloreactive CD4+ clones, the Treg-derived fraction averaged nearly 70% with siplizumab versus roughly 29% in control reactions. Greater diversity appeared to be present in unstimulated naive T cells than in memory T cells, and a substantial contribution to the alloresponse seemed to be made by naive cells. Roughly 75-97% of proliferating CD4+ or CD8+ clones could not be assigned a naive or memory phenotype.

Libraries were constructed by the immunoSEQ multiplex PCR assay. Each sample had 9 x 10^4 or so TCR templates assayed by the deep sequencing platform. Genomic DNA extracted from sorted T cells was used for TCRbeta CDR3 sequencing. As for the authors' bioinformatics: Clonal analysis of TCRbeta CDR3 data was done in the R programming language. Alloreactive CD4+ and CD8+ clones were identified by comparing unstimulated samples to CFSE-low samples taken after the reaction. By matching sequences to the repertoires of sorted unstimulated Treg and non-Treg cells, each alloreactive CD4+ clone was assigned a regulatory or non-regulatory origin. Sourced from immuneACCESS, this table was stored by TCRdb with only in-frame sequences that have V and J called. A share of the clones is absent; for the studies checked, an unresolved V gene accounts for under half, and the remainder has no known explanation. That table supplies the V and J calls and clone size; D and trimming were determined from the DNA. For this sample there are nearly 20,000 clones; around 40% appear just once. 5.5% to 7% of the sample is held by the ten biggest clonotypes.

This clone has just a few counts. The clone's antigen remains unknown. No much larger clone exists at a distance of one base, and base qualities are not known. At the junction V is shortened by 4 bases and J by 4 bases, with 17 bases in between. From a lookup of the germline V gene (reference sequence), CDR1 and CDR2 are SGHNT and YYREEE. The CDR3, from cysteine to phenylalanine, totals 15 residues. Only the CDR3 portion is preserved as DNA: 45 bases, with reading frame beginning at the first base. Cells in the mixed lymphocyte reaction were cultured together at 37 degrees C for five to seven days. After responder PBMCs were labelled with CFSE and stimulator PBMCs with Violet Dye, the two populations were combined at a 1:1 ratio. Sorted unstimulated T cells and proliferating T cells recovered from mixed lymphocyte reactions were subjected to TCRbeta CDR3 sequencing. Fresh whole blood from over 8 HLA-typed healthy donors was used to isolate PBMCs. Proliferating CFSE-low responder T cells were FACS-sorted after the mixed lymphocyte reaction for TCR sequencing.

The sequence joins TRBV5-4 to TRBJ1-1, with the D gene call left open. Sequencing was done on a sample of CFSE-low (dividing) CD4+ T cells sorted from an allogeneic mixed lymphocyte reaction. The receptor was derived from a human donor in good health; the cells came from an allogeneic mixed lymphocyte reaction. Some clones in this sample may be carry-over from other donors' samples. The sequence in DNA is TGTGCCAGCAGCCGGCAGCACGGCTCGAGCACTGAAGCTTTCTTT. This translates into CASSRQHGSSTEAFF.